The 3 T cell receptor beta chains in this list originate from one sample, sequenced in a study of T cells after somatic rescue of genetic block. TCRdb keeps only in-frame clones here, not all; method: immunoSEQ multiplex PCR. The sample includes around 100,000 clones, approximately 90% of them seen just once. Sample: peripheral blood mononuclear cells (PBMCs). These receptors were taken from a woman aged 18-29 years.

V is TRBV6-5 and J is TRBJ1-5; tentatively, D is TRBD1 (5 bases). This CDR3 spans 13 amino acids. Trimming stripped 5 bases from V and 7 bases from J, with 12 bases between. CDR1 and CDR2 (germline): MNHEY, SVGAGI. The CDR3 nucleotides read TGTGCCAGCAGTAGGGGAGGAGGGCAGCCCCAGCATTTT. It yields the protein CASSRGGGQPQHF.

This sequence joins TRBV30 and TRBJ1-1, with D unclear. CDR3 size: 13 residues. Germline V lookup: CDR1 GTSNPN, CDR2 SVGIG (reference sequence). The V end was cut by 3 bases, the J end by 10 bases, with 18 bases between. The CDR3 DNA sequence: TGTGCCTGGAGGCCCAATTCCGCCGGCGGAGCTTTCTTT. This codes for CAWRPNSAGGAFF.

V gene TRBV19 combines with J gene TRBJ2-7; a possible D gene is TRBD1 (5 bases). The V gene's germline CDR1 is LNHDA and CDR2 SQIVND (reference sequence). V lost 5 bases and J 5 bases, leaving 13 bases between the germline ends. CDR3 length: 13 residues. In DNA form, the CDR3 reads TGTGCCAGTAGTTATGGGGCAGGCGACGAGCAGTACTTC. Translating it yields CASSYGAGDEQYF.